This T cell receptor beta chain was retrieved from a study of somatic mutations in cytotoxic T cells in rheumatoid arthritis (dated by TCRdb to the late 2010s). At the level of the whole study: Some T-cell populations stained with V beta antibodies were sorted by flow on a FACSAria II or Sony SH800 to nearly 100% purity, with sorted V beta1+ cells additionally subjected to TCRB sequencing. The study asked whether expanded CD8+ T-cell clones in newly diagnosed, untreated rheumatoid arthritis carry somatic mutations, and used TCRB deep sequencing to characterize clonality. A total of 65 or so rheumatoid arthritis patients and 20 or so healthy controls underwent TCRB deep sequencing. Patients and controls did not essentially differ in median age, which was nearly identical between the groups. General findings and caveats noted by the study authors: CD8+ T-cell clonality in rheumatoid arthritis patients was not significantly different from that in age-matched healthy controls. Several identical CD8+ TCRB sequences were found in both blood and synovial fluid, and in about an eighth of the roughly 65 patients the largest CD8+ clone exceeded 20% of CD8+ cells. The slight underrepresentation of TRBV07 in patients was not corrected for multiple comparisons. An increase of CD8+ clonality with age was seen in patients (Spearman r ≈ 0.49) but not in healthy controls. The expanded CD8+ clones had unknown antigen targets, and not appearing in virus-specific databases did not rule out that they were virus-specific.

With a median age of approximately 56 years (range roughly 20-80) and roughly 59% female, the healthy controls consisted of 20 or so blood donors whose buffy coats were used. Positive magnetic bead selection on an AutoMACS was used to isolate CD4+ and CD8+ cells, with flow cytometry used to check purity. Isolation of peripheral blood mononuclear cells was done through Ficoll-Paque PLUS density gradient separation. Using Nucleospin Tissue or Tissue XS kits, DNA was extracted from CD4-enriched, CD8-enriched or PBMC samples, with quantification by a Qubit 2.0 fluorometer. Genomic DNA underwent TCRB CDR3 sequencing using the immunoSEQ assay. On the authors' methods: The analyses included only productive TCRB rearrangements. Clonality was expressed as a Shannon entropy-based productive clonality index, with each clone defined by a unique TCRB CDR3 sequence. To calculate repertoire overlap between two samples, the template counts of each clone were considered relative to each sample's total templates. A correlation with a Spearman r of 0.55 to 0.65 was found between V-gene usage by flow cytometry and V-gene usage by TCRB sequencing. TCRdb mirrors the immuneACCESS table, restricted to in-frame sequences. Some clones are absent from its copies; in checked studies, under half trace to an unresolved V gene, and the reason for the others is unknown. V and J calls and clone size are as listed in that table; D and trimming were resolved from the DNA. The table for this sample lists about 26,000 clones; roughly 82% of them were counted only once. Roughly 5% of the sample is in the top ten clones.

Comments on this clone: Its antigen is still unknown. The input lacks base qualities; no much larger clone sits a single base away.

The CDR3 goes from the cysteine to the phenylalanine over 15 residues. Only the CDR3 portion is preserved as DNA: 45 bases, with reading frame beginning at the first base. CDR1 is given as MNHNS and CDR2 as SASEGT, both from the germline V gene. V and J are trimmed by 3 bases and 6 bases, and the gene matches miss 10 bases of the junction. The sequencing input was CD8+ T cells sorted from blood. This TCR derives from a man aged 45-60 years in good health. The rearranged chain carries TRBV6-1 and TRBJ1-2; a stretch of 7 junction bases matches TRBD1. At the DNA level, the sequence is TGTGCCAGCAGTGATTTCGGGACAGCTATCAATGGCTACACCTTC. It translates to CASSDFGTAINGYTF.